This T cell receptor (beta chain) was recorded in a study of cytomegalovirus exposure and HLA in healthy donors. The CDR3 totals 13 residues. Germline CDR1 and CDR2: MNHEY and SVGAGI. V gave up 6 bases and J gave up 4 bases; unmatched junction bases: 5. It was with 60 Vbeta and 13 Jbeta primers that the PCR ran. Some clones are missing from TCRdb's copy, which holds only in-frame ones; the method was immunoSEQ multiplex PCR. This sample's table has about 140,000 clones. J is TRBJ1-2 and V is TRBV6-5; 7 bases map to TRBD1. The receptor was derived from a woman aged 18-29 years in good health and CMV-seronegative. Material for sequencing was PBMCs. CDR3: CASRRDSLYGYTF. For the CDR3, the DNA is TGTGCCAGCAGGAGGGACAGCCTCTATGGCTACACCTTC.